This passage covers 16 T cell receptor beta chains from one sample sequenced in a study of shared clonotypes between healthy human individuals. Only in-frame clones appear in the TCRdb table, and some are missing; sequencing was by immunoSEQ multiplex PCR. The data hold nearly 1,000,000 clones, with about 80% observed a single time. Input material: memory CD4+ T cells sorted from blood. The subset denotes: CD45RA-negative fraction. The receptors originated from a man between 18 and 29 years old in good health.

This chain uses TRBV14 with TRBJ2-6, with D perhaps matching TRBD1 (6 bases). CDR1 and CDR2 from the germline V gene are SGHDN and FVKESK. The CDR3 is 15 amino acids. V was shortened by 5 bases and J by 2 bases, with 10 bases between the two germline ends. CDR3 in amino acids: CASSLQGTGANVLTF. The CDR3 region has the DNA TGTGCCAGCAGCTTACAGGGTACTGGGGCCAACGTCCTGACTTTC.

V and J are TRBV28 and TRBJ1-2; D is unclear. The V gene's germline CDR1 is MDHEN and CDR2 SYDVKM. V was cut by 6 bases and J by 3 bases, with 5 bases left in between. The CDR3 spans 11 residues. The CDR3 bases are TGTGCCAGCAGCCCTGACTATGGCTACACCTTC. Translating it yields CASSPDYGYTF.

V and J are TRBV6-5 and TRBJ2-3; TRBD2 aligns across 8 bases. Looked up from germline, CDR1 is MNHEY and CDR2 is SVGAGI. J gave up 9 bases and V 5 bases, and 7 bases lay outside the gene matches. This CDR3 is 13 amino acids long. In DNA, the CDR3 is TGTGCCAGCAGTGGCTCCGGGACTAGGACGCAGTATTTT. It encodes CASSGSGTRTQYF.

The chain uses TRBV6-1 and TRBJ2-7, with TRBD1 identical over 9 bases. The CDR3 runs to 14 residues. V was pared by 5 bases and J by 6 bases, with 8 bases of the junction left unmatched. Germline values: CDR1 MNHNS, CDR2 SASEGT. The CDR3 region has the DNA TGTGCCAGCAGTTATGGGGACAGGGATAGCGAGCAGTACTTC. Amino acids: CASSYGDRDSEQYF.

Concerning this clone: A much more abundant neighbour one base away suggests this may be a read error. The sample carries other DNA sequences with the same CDR3. The chain joins TRBV18 to TRBJ1-1, with D unresolved. Germline values: CDR1 KGHSH, CDR2 LQKENI. V lost 1 base to trimming and J lost 2 bases, with 5 bases between them. The CDR3 runs 13 residues. The CDR3 spells CASSPQGNTEAFF. DNA for the CDR3: TGTGCCAGCTCACCACAGGGTAACACTGAAGCTTTCTTT.

Of note for this clone: The sample holds other DNA sequences that translate to the same CDR3. This rearrangement joins TRBV11-2 to TRBJ2-7; no definite D call. The CDR3 covers 13 residues. Per the germline V gene, CDR1 is SGHAT and CDR2 is FQNNGV. V was shortened by 0 bases and J by 6 bases, with 9 bases between the two germline ends. This CDR3 reads CASSLDPPSEQYF. CDR3 nucleotides: TGTGCCAGCAGCTTAGATCCCCCGTCCGAGCAGTACTTC. The full variable domain, its missing parts supplied by reference TRBV11-2 and TRBJ2-7, is EAGVAQSPRYKIIEKRQSVAFWCNPISGHATLYWYQQILGQGPKLLIQFQNNGVVDDSQLPKDRFSAERLKGVDSTLKIQPAKLEDSAVYLCASSLDPPSEQYFGPGTRLTVT.

This rearrangement joins TRBV18 to TRBJ2-3; tentatively, D is TRBD1 (6 bases). Per germline, CDR1 KGHSH and CDR2 LQKENI. The V and J ends lost 2 bases and 3 bases respectively, with 15 bases between them. The CDR3 covers 16 residues. The CDR3 protein is CASSPGGFSGTDTQYF. For the CDR3, the DNA is TGTGCCAGCTCACCAGGGGGCTTCTCTGGAACAGATACGCAGTATTTT.

This clone was counted ten times or more. The genes are TRBV7-3 and TRBJ2-3; D remains ambiguous. The ends were cut back, 5 bases at V and 4 bases at J, with 10 bases in the middle. The germline CDR1 and CDR2 sequences are SGHTA and FQGTGA. The CDR3 consists of 13 residues. DNA of the CDR3: TGTGCCAGCAGCCGCGGTGGCGCAGATACGCAGTATTTT. Translating gives CASSRGGADTQYF.

This clone appeared a single time. This chain connects TRBV27 to TRBJ2-7; D is undetermined. With 4 bases removed from V and 1 base from J, the gap between germline ends came to 8 bases. CDR1 is MNHEY and CDR2 is SMNVEV in the germline V gene (reference sequence). This CDR3 region has 13 residues. The CDR3 DNA reads as TGTGCCAGCAGTTCCGGCGGATCCTACGAGCAGTACTTC. Encoded protein: CASSSGGSYEQYF.

The chain carries TRBV30 and TRBJ2-3; 8 nucleotides match TRBD2. CDR1 and CDR2 (germline): GTSNPN, SVGIG (reference sequence). Trimming cost V 0 bases and J 6 bases; bases outside gene matches: 8. This CDR3 spans 15 amino acids. The CDR3 spells CAWSVVAGPGDTQYF. As DNA, the CDR3 is TGTGCCTGGAGTGTGGTAGCGGGGCCGGGGGATACGCAGTATTTT.

The chain is built from TRBV4-3 and TRBJ1-3; maybe TRBD1 (5 bases). CDR1 LGHNA and CDR2 YSLEER come from the germline V gene. This CDR3 has 16 amino acids. V lost 1 base, J lost 3 bases, and 13 bases lay in between. The CDR3 loop reads CASSQAKGSFGNTIYF. CDR3 nucleotides: TGCGCCAGCAGCCAAGCCAAGGGGTCTTTTGGAAACACCATATATTTT.

About this clone: Other DNA sequences in this specimen translate into the identical CDR3. This chain connects TRBV5-4 to TRBJ2-3; 9 bases match TRBD2. There are 15 residues in the CDR3. V shed 2 bases and J 1 base; nucleotides not matched to a gene: 2. CDR1 is SGHNT, CDR2 YYREEE, per germline (reference sequence). CDR3 loop: CASSFPSGGTDTQYF. The CDR3 region has the DNA TGTGCCAGCAGCTTCCCTAGCGGGGGCACAGATACGCAGTATTTT.

This clone came up a few times. V gene TRBV10-3 combines with J gene TRBJ1-1; D is unresolved. This CDR3 region has 11 residues. Trimming took off 11 bases at V and 0 bases at J, with 7 bases between the two ends. Looked up from germline, CDR1 is ENHRY and CDR2 is SYGVKD. The CDR3 sequence: CASQMNTEAFF. CDR3 DNA sequence: TGTGCCTCACAAATGAACACTGAAGCTTTCTTT.

The V gene is TRBV30, the J gene TRBJ1-4, with D unresolved. The CDR3 is made up of 16 amino acids. The germline V and J ends were trimmed by 5 bases and 4 bases, with 20 bases remaining between them. Germline assignment: CDR1 GTSNPN and CDR2 SVGIG (reference sequence). CDR3 in DNA: TGTGCCTGGGGCCCCGGGGTATGGGCAATTAATGAAAAACTGTTTTTT. This encodes CAWGPGVWAINEKLFF.

The J gene is TRBJ2-1, the V gene TRBV19; TRBD2 agrees at 12 bases. The CDR3 has 15 amino acids. Unmatched junction bases numbered 9, after V lost 6 bases and J lost 9 bases. Germline lookup yields CDR1 LNHDA and CDR2 SQIVND (reference sequence). CDR3 loop: CASSVLAGGFGEQFF. CDR3 bases: TGTGCCAGTAGCGTTCTAGCGGGAGGGTTCGGTGAGCAGTTCTTC.

The V call is TRBV30, the J call TRBJ2-3; possibly TRBD2 for D (5 bases). The CDR3 totals 14 residues. Between the trimmed V and J ends, which lost 5 bases and 0 bases, there was a span of 12 bases. CDR1 is GTSNPN and CDR2 is SVGIG in the germline V gene (reference sequence). The chain's CDR3 is CAWALATSTDTQYF. CDR3 bases: TGTGCCTGGGCCTTAGCGACTAGCACAGATACGCAGTATTTT.